The 21 T cell receptor beta chains in this list originate from one sample, sequenced in a study of T cells in Graves' hyperthyroidism and ophthalmopathy. Amplified TCR beta CDR3 regions came from RNA transcripts. TCR CDR3 regions were first amplified by RT-PCR with HTBI primers. TCRdb itself ran the multiplex PCR reads through MiXCR, one entry per CDR3 protein. The table lists fewer than 750,000 distinct CDR3 sequences, roughly 14% of them singletons. Sequencing input: blood. Every receptor here comes from a woman in her 40s with Graves' ophthalmopathy.

This sequence joins TRBV11-2 and TRBJ2-7, with 7 bases lining up with TRBD1. In germline, CDR1 is SGHAT, CDR2 FQNNGV. This CDR3 spans 18 amino acids. Trimming cost V 1 base and J 2 bases; bases outside gene matches: 14. CDR3 bases: TGTGCCAGCAGCTTAGGGGGGTCCGGGACAGCTAACACCTACGAGCAGTACTTC. Encoded protein: CASSLGGSGTANTYEQYF.

There are many counts of this clonotype. This chain links TRBV28 with TRBJ2-5; 10 nucleotides match TRBD1. The CDR3 is made up of 15 amino acids. Trimming removed 4 bases from V and 4 bases from J; junction bases left unmatched: 6. CDR1 is MDHEN, CDR2 SYDVKM, per germline. CDR3 residues: CASSSDRGHRETQYF. The CDR3 DNA reads as TGTGCCAGCAGTTCAGACAGGGGGCATCGAGAGACCCAGTACTTC. Filled out from reference TRBV28 and TRBJ2-5, the complete variable domain reads DVKVTQSSRYLVKRTGEKVFLECVQDMDHENMFWYRQDPGLGLRLIYFSYDVKMKEKGDIPEGYSVSREKKERFSLILESASTNQTSMYLCASSSDRGHRETQYFGPGTRLLVL.

This clonotype has at least ten counts. The CDR3 DNA reads as TGCGCCAGCAGTAAAGGACTAGCGGGTCACCAAGAGACCCAGTACTTC. Protein sequence: CASSKGLAGHQETQYF. The chain recombines TRBV10-2 with TRBJ2-5, with 11 bases identical to TRBD2. Trimming took 5 bases from V and 0 from J; bases not matched to a gene: 5. Germline V CDR1 and CDR2: WSHSY, SAAADI. The CDR3 length is 16 residues.

This clonotype showed up many times. This chain joins TRBV7-9 and TRBJ2-5; 8 bases map to TRBD2. V dropped 5 bases and J dropped 3; count of bases not matched to a gene: 2. Germline V gene data show CDR1 as SEHNR and CDR2 as FQNEAQ (reference sequence). The length of the CDR3 is 13 residues. The CDR3 sequence is CASSRSGEETQYF. In DNA, the CDR3 is TGTGCCAGCAGCCGTAGCGGGGAAGAGACCCAGTACTTC. Drawing the rest from reference TRBV7-9 and TRBJ2-5, the complete variable domain is DTGVSQNPRHKITKRGQNVTFRCDPISEHNRLYWYRQTLGQGPEFLTYFQNEAQLEKSRLLSDRFSAERPKGSFSTLEIQRTEQGDSAMYLCASSRSGEETQYFGPGTRLLVL.

The genes are TRBV7-2 and TRBJ2-7; no reliable D call. The CDR3 extends over 14 amino acids. The V and J ends lost 3 bases and 2 bases respectively, with 11 bases between them. Germline lookup yields CDR1 SGHTA and CDR2 FQGNSA. The CDR3 DNA reads TGTGCCAGCAGCTTTAAACTCCCGACCTACGAGCAGTACTTC. It encodes CASSFKLPTYEQYF.

This sequence joins TRBV12-3 or TRBV12-4 and TRBJ2-7, with D possibly matching TRBD2 (6 bases). The CDR3 runs 12 residues. V was trimmed by 7 bases and J by 6 bases, leaving 13 bases between them. CDR3 DNA sequence: TGTGCCAGCACGCGGGGTTTAAGCGAGCAGTACTTC. It specifies CASTRGLSEQYF.

The chain uses TRBV6-2 or TRBV6-3 and TRBJ2-7; TRBD1 matches at 10 bases. The CDR3 extends over 18 amino acids. V trimming: 5 bases; J trimming: 3 bases; junction bases outside the gene matches: 16. Germline CDR1 reads MNHEY; CDR2 reads SVGEGT. CDR3 coding DNA: TGTGCCAGCAGTCCTAGGTTAGGGACAGGGGCCGGATACTACGAGCAGTACTTC. Amino acid sequence: CASSPRLGTGAGYYEQYF.

Many counts were recorded for this clonotype. This rearrangement joins TRBV29-1 to TRBJ2-2; D gene uncertain. The CDR3 is 14 residues long. V was pared by 2 bases and J by 3 bases, with 10 bases between. Germline V CDR1 and CDR2: SQVTM, ANQGSEA. The CDR3: CSVELLGDTGELFF. In nucleotides, the CDR3 is TGCAGCGTTGAACTTCTTGGGGACACCGGGGAGCTGTTTTTT.

This clonotype was recorded many times. The chain carries TRBV20-1 and TRBJ1-1; 7 bases fit TRBD1. Losses at the gene ends were 6 bases for V and 5 bases for J; bases not matched to a gene: 3. The CDR3 has 11 residues. The V gene's germline CDR1 is DFQATT and CDR2 SNEGSKA (reference sequence). CDR3 sequence (DNA): TGCAGTGCAGGACAGGAAACTGAAGCTTTCTTT. It encodes CSAGQETEAFF.

This clonotype was seen repeatedly, ten times or more. CDR3 nucleotide sequence: TGTGCCAGCAGCCTATCCCCGATACAAGAGACCCAGTACTTC. Translating gives CASSLSPIQETQYF. J is TRBJ2-5 and V is TRBV7-3; D not resolved. CDR1 is SGHTA and CDR2 is FQGTGA in the germline V gene. Trimming took 5 bases from V and 2 from J, leaving 12 bases between them. The CDR3 runs to 14 residues.

This clonotype came up many times. This chain uses TRBV2 with TRBJ2-5, with 9 bases that match TRBD1. CDR3 size: 14 residues. The germline gives CDR1 SNHLY, CDR2 FYNNEI. V lost 5 bases and J lost 5; bases outside the gene matches: 6. The CDR3 region is CASSSTGGGETQYF. CDR3 sequence (DNA): TGTGCCAGCAGTTCGACAGGGGGTGGGGAGACCCAGTACTTC.

This clonotype came up many times. The chain is built from TRBV29-1 and TRBJ2-5, with TRBD2 matching over 13 bases. The CDR3 is made up of 15 amino acids. Germline CDR1 is SQVTM and CDR2 is ANQGSEA. After removal of 4 bases from V and 4 bases from J, the junction contained 6 bases not matched to a gene. This CDR3 is CSVGTSGSPGETQYF. In DNA form, the CDR3 reads TGCAGCGTTGGGACTAGCGGGAGTCCAGGAGAGACCCAGTACTTC.

The table lists this clonotype with many counts. The rearrangement joins TRBV19 to TRBJ1-2, with 7 bases that match TRBD1. V lost 3 bases to trimming and J lost 0 bases; unmatched junction nucleotides: 7. CDR3 length: 16 amino acids. Germline V lookup: CDR1 LNHDA, CDR2 SQIVND (reference sequence). This CDR3 reads CASSMGTGAANYGYTF. The CDR3 DNA is TGTGCCAGTAGTATGGGCACAGGGGCGGCTAACTATGGCTACACCTTC.

This clonotype has a count of ten or more. The chain recombines TRBV28 with TRBJ1-5; 9 bases match TRBD1. The germline CDR1 and CDR2 sequences are MDHEN and SYDVKM. V lost 5 bases, J lost 4 bases, and 3 bases stayed unmatched. This CDR3 has 14 amino acids. The DNA of the CDR3 is TGTGCCAGCAGTGCCGGGACAGGGAATCAGCCCCAGCATTTT. Translated, it gives CASSAGTGNQPQHF. The entire variable domain, with the rest obtained from reference TRBV28 and TRBJ1-5, is as follows: DVKVTQSSRYLVKRTGEKVFLECVQDMDHENMFWYRQDPGLGLRLIYFSYDVKMKEKGDIPEGYSVSREKKERFSLILESASTNQTSMYLCASSAGTGNQPQHFGDGTRLSIL.

The V gene is TRBV20-1, the J gene TRBJ2-7, with D unresolved. The CDR3 contains 14 residues. Germline CDR1 reads DFQATT; CDR2 reads SNEGSKA (reference sequence). V was shortened by 1 base and J by 2 bases, with 12 bases between the two germline ends. CDR3 sequence reads: CSARGSRSTYEQYF. CDR3 in DNA: TGCAGTGCTAGAGGTTCCCGGTCAACCTACGAGCAGTACTTC.

This clonotype was detected ten times or more. The rearrangement links TRBV28 to TRBJ2-7, with 9 bases aligning to TRBD1. The V segment lost 6 bases and the J segment 7 bases; nucleotides outside the gene matches: 13. The germline V gene encodes CDR1 MDHEN and CDR2 SYDVKM. The CDR3 has 15 residues. In DNA, the CDR3 is TGTGCCAGCAGCCCCGGACAGGGGATATTCCTGGAGCAGTACTTC. Its protein is CASSPGQGIFLEQYF.

The sample holds many counts of this clonotype. The chain combines TRBV6-5 with TRBJ1-3; 7 bases are a match to TRBD1. This CDR3 comprises 17 residues. Germline V gene lookup returns CDR1 MNHEY and CDR2 SVGAGI. Trimming took 2 bases from V and 0 from J; bases not matched to a gene: 7. The CDR3 DNA follows: TGTGCCAGCAGTTACAGATCGGGGACAGCCTCTGGAAACACCATATATTTT. This codes for CASSYRSGTASGNTIYF.

This clonotype has at least ten counts. V is TRBV7-2 and J is TRBJ2-3; weak D call: TRBD2 (6 bases). The germline V gene has CDR1 SGHTA and CDR2 FQGNSA. This CDR3 has 13 residues. Trimming removed 5 bases at V and 4 bases at J, with 10 bases between. Here the CDR3 reads CASSRTIADTQYF. The CDR3 region has the DNA TGTGCCAGCAGCCGGACTATCGCAGATACGCAGTATTTT.

This clonotype was seen many times. The CDR3 DNA is TGTGCCAGCAGCTTAGGTCTCAGAAACATGGACTACGAGCAGTACTTC. Translating it yields CASSLGLRNMDYEQYF. The chain recombines TRBV11-1 with TRBJ2-7; no firm D call. Per the germline V gene, CDR1 is SGHAT and CDR2 is FQDESV (reference sequence). V was shortened by 1 base and J by 3 bases, with 16 bases between the two germline ends. This CDR3 contains 16 residues.

This clonotype is medium-sized within its sample. The genes are TRBV6-5 and TRBJ1-6; weak D call: TRBD1 (6 bases). The CDR3 is 19 residues long. Germline CDR1 MNHEY, CDR2 SVGAGI. V lost 2 bases and J lost 2, with 19 bases in between. CDR3 bases: TGTGCCAGCAGTTACCTTGGTTTCTACAGGGTGACCTATAATTCACCCCTCCACTTT. It specifies CASSYLGFYRVTYNSPLHF.

This chain's CDR3 is CASSQIADAYEQYF. The CDR3 DNA is TGTGCCAGCAGCCAAATAGCGGACGCCTACGAGCAGTACTTC. The rearrangement joins TRBV7-3 to TRBJ2-7, with D possibly being TRBD2 (6 bases). CDR1 and CDR2 from the germline V gene are SGHTA and FQGTGA. The V end lost 5 bases, the J end lost 2 bases, and 13 bases lay between the germline ends. The CDR3 extends over 14 amino acids. The variable domain in full, with the rest retrieved from reference TRBV7-3 and TRBJ2-7, is GAGVSQTPSNKVTEKGKYVELRCDPISGHTALYWYRQSLGQGPEFLIYFQGTGAADDSGLPNDRFFAVRPEGSVSTLKIQRTERGDSAVYLCASSQIADAYEQYFGPGTRLTVT.